The 26 T cell receptor beta chains below all came from one sample that was sequenced in a study of blood T cell repertoires in COVID-19. Method: immunoSEQ multiplex PCR; TCRdb's copy keeps in-frame clones and lacks some. The sample carries around 30,000 clones, over 75% recorded once. Material: peripheral blood. Receptors originate from a man aged 55 to 70 with acute or convalescent COVID-19.

This clone was recorded only once. The J gene is TRBJ2-1, the V gene TRBV28; 11 bases line up with TRBD1. The J segment lost 10 bases and the V segment lost 4 bases, leaving 6 bases of the junction unmatched. The CDR3 consists of 14 residues. Germline CDR1 is MDHEN and CDR2 is SYDVKM. As DNA, the CDR3 is TGTGCCAGCAGTTGGGACAGGGGGGGTGTGGAGCAGTTCTTC. Translation: CASSWDRGGVEQFF.

CDR3 coding DNA: TGTGCCAGCCGGCTAGCGGGAGAGGTTCACGAGCAGTACTTC. Its translation is CASRLAGEVHEQYF. This chain links TRBV27 with TRBJ2-7, with 10 bases that match TRBD2. Losses at the gene ends were 8 bases for V and 5 bases for J; bases not matched to a gene: 9. The CDR3 contains 14 residues. In germline, CDR1 is MNHEY, CDR2 SMNVEV (reference sequence).

This clone has a single count. V is TRBV7-2 and J is TRBJ2-1, with D unclear. V lost 0 bases and J 6 bases, leaving 12 bases between the germline ends. This CDR3 is 15 amino acids long. Germline CDR1 SGHTA, CDR2 FQGNSA. As DNA, the CDR3 is TGTGCCAGCAGCTTAGCCCCTCTAGTCGCCAATGAGCAGTTCTTC. It specifies CASSLAPLVANEQFF.

This sequence joins TRBV6-6 and TRBJ1-1, with a weak D call TRBD1 (5 bases). Germline V CDR1 and CDR2: MNHNY, SVGAGI (reference sequence). Trimming pared 7 bases from V and 4 bases from J, leaving 10 bases between. The CDR3 consists of 12 residues. This chain's CDR3 is CASKGQGTEAFF. In nucleotides, the CDR3 is TGTGCCAGCAAGGGTCAGGGCACTGAAGCTTTCTTT.

The chain joins TRBV7-2 to TRBJ1-4; a weak D match, TRBD1 (5 bases). The CDR3 runs to 15 residues. CDR1 SGHTA and CDR2 FQGNSA come from the germline V gene. Trimming shortened V by 1 base and J by 7 bases, and 13 bases separated the two germline ends. The CDR3: CASSLDRTGGEKLFF. The CDR3 DNA sequence: TGTGCCAGCAGCTTAGACAGGACCGGGGGTGAAAAACTGTTTTTT.

V and J are TRBV27 and TRBJ2-2, with D possibly being TRBD2 (5 bases). Trimming removed 3 bases from V and 0 bases from J, with 8 bases in between. The germline V gene has CDR1 MNHEY and CDR2 SMNVEV (reference sequence). The CDR3 has 15 amino acids. The CDR3 sequence: CASSFRGSNTGELFF. The CDR3 DNA follows: TGTGCCAGCAGTTTCCGGGGATCGAACACCGGGGAGCTGTTTTTT.

The chain links TRBV11-2 to TRBJ2-7; D may be TRBD2 (7 bases). The germline CDR1 and CDR2 sequences are SGHAT and FQNNGV. This CDR3 region has 14 residues. V was cut by 5 bases and J by 2 bases, with 13 bases left in between. The CDR3 DNA reads as TGTGCCAGCAGCGCCGCCGGGGGGCCCTACGAGCAGTACTTC. Protein: CASSAAGGPYEQYF.

CDR3 in DNA: TGCGCCAGCAGCTCCATTCTGGGCCAGACCACCGGGGAGCTGTTTTTT. Its translation is CASSSILGQTTGELFF. The chain has TRBV5-1 and TRBJ2-2; D gene unclear. The CDR3 is 16 amino acids. The ends were cut back, 3 bases at V and 4 bases at J, with 16 bases in the middle. The V gene's germline CDR1 is SGHRS and CDR2 YFSETQ.

The V gene is TRBV6-1, the J gene TRBJ1-4; tentatively, D is TRBD1 (5 bases). The V end lost 8 bases, the J end lost 2 bases, and 9 bases lay between the germline ends. The CDR3 extends over 13 amino acids. Germline CDR1 and CDR2: MNHNS and SASEGT. CDR3 DNA: TGTGCCAGCGCCCGACAGACTAATGAAAAACTGTTTTTT. Protein sequence: CASARQTNEKLFF.

This clone was counted between two and nine times. This sequence joins TRBV6-6 and TRBJ1-5, with D perhaps matching TRBD1 (6 bases). From germline, CDR1 is MNHNY and CDR2 SVGAGI (reference sequence). The CDR3 runs 15 residues. Deletions cut 0 bases from V and 3 bases from J, with 9 bases between. CDR3 residues: CASSYSGQNNQPQHF. CDR3 sequence (DNA): TGTGCCAGCAGTTACTCCGGACAGAACAATCAGCCCCAGCATTTT.

The chain carries TRBV12-3 or TRBV12-4 and TRBJ2-5; D possibly corresponds to TRBD2 (5 bases). The CDR3 has 13 amino acids. Deletions cut 5 bases from V and 1 base from J, with 8 bases between. The CDR3 nucleotides are TGTGCCAGCAGTCTGGACTTCCAAGAGACCCAGTACTTC. Translating it yields CASSLDFQETQYF.

The gene calls are TRBV5-4 and TRBJ2-3, with 16 bases lining up with TRBD2. V dropped 4 bases and J dropped 4; count of bases not matched to a gene: 9. Germline CDR1 SGHNT, CDR2 YYREEE (reference sequence). CDR3 length: 18 amino acids. DNA for the CDR3: TGTGCCAGCAGCGACCCGGGCGGGACTAGCGGGGGGGCAGATACGCAGTATTTT. Amino acid sequence: CASSDPGGTSGGADTQYF.

This chain links TRBV5-1 with TRBJ2-7; 7 nucleotides align to TRBD1. Germline values: CDR1 SGHRS, CDR2 YFSETQ. The CDR3 has 14 amino acids. The J segment lost 4 bases and the V segment lost 0 bases, leaving 4 bases of the junction unmatched. The CDR3 DNA is TGCGCCAGCAGCTTGGGTGGACAGGTGTACGAGCAGTACTTC. As protein: CASSLGGQVYEQYF. The full variable domain, completed using reference TRBV5-1 and TRBJ2-7, is KAGVTQTPRYLIKTRGQQVTLSCSPISGHRSVSWYQQTPGQGLQFLFEYFSETQRNKGNFPGRFSGRQFSNSRSEMNVSTLELGDSALYLCASSLGGQVYEQYFGPGTRLTVT.

The chain employs TRBV5-1 and TRBJ2-1; D may be TRBD1 (5 bases). V was trimmed by 4 bases and J by 3 bases, leaving 11 bases between them. The CDR3 runs to 14 residues. CDR1 is SGHRS and CDR2 is YFSETQ in the germline V gene. The CDR3 loop reads CASSPGQFYNEQFF. The CDR3 DNA reads as TGCGCCAGCAGCCCAGGGCAGTTCTACAATGAGCAGTTCTTC.

The chain is built from TRBV7-9 and TRBJ1-2, with 9 nucleotides matching TRBD1. Germline CDR1 and CDR2: SEHNR and FQNEAQ (reference sequence). The CDR3 spans 14 residues. Trimming cost V 7 bases and J 2 bases; bases outside gene matches: 5. The CDR3 loop reads CASKQGTGNYGYTF. Written as DNA, the CDR3 is TGTGCCAGCAAGCAAGGGACAGGGAACTATGGCTACACCTTC. Full variable domain (missing parts from reference TRBV7-9 and TRBJ1-2): DTGVSQNPRHKITKRGQNVTFRCDPISEHNRLYWYRQTLGQGPEFLTYFQNEAQLEKSRLLSDRFSAERPKGSFSTLEIQRTEQGDSAMYLCASKQGTGNYGYTFGSGTRLTVV.

The chain combines TRBV4-1 with TRBJ1-2, with D possibly being TRBD1 (6 bases). The V and J ends lost 4 bases and 4 bases respectively, with 16 bases between them. CDR1 and CDR2 (germline): MGHRA, YSYEKL. CDR3 length: 15 residues. The chain's CDR3 is CASSREGGGSYGYTF. The DNA for the CDR3 is TGCGCCAGCAGCCGAGAAGGGGGAGGGTCCTATGGCTACACCTTC.

The rearrangement links TRBV19 to TRBJ1-1; D perhaps matches TRBD1 (5 bases). CDR3 length equals 15 residues. Trimming pared 4 bases from V and 1 base from J, leaving 13 bases between. Germline V lookup: CDR1 LNHDA, CDR2 SQIVND (reference sequence). The CDR3 nucleotides are TGTGCCAGTAGTAAGGGGTGGGAGGGGAACACTGAAGCTTTCTTT. This translates into CASSKGWEGNTEAFF.

This sequence joins TRBV4-1 and TRBJ1-5, with 7 bases fitting TRBD1. Trimming removed 0 bases from V and 4 bases from J; junction bases left unmatched: 12. Germline assignment: CDR1 MGHRA and CDR2 YSYEKL. This CDR3 has 18 residues. CDR3 loop: CASSQEAQGQMSNQPQHF. The CDR3 DNA sequence: TGCGCCAGCAGCCAAGAAGCCCAGGGACAGATGAGTAATCAGCCCCAGCATTTT.

The rearrangement links TRBV6-5 to TRBJ2-7; 10 bases match TRBD1. Germline V lookup: CDR1 MNHEY, CDR2 SVGAGI. V dropped 4 bases and J dropped 4; count of bases not matched to a gene: 7. The CDR3 has 15 residues. CDR3 sequence reads: CASSSRTGGQYEQYF. The CDR3 nucleotides are TGTGCCAGCAGTTCACGGACAGGGGGTCAATACGAGCAGTACTTC.

V is TRBV7-3 and J is TRBJ2-1, with D hard to call. This CDR3 comprises 13 residues. Deletions cut 2 bases from V and 10 bases from J, with 12 bases between. The germline V gene encodes CDR1 SGHTA and CDR2 FQGTGA. CDR3 amino acids: CASSLSPSLEQFF. The CDR3 region has the DNA TGTGCCAGCAGCTTATCCCCGAGCTTGGAGCAGTTCTTC.

The chain has TRBV5-6 and TRBJ1-2; D is unclear. This CDR3 contains 12 residues. Trimming left V 7 bases short and J 2 bases short, with 9 bases between. The germline V gene encodes CDR1 SGHDT and CDR2 YYEEEE. CDR3: CASHRPNYGYTF. The CDR3 DNA is TGTGCCAGCCACAGACCGAACTATGGCTACACCTTC. Looking up the rest from reference TRBV5-6 and TRBJ1-2 gives the full variable domain: DAGVTQSPTHLIKTRGQQVTLRCSPKSGHDTVSWYQQALGQGPQFIFQYYEEEERQRGNFPDRFSGHQFPNYSSELNVNALLLGDSALYLCASHRPNYGYTFGSGTRLTVV.

The chain links TRBV6-5 to TRBJ1-5; D perhaps matches TRBD1 (6 bases). Trimming cost V 2 bases and J 5 bases, with 13 bases left between them. The CDR3 spans 15 residues. Germline CDR1 is MNHEY and CDR2 is SVGAGI. The DNA for the CDR3 is TGTGCCAGCAGTTACGACGGGGGGCCCTATCAGCCCCAGCATTTT. Translating it yields CASSYDGGPYQPQHF.

The chain employs TRBV9 and TRBJ1-6, with TRBD1 matching over 10 bases. V was clipped by 2 bases and J by 7 bases; unmatched bases: 9. This CDR3 is 17 amino acids long. Germline V CDR1 and CDR2: SGDLS, YYNGEE. The CDR3 region has the DNA TGTGCCAGCAGCGTGCTAGGACCGGGACAGGGGAATTCACCCCTCCACTTT. As protein: CASSVLGPGQGNSPLHF.

This chain's CDR3 is CASSPLAGAGYNEQFF. The DNA of the CDR3 is TGTGCCAGCAGCCCTTTAGCGGGAGCGGGTTACAATGAGCAGTTCTTC. The chain recombines TRBV3-1 (or the pseudogene TRBV3-2) with TRBJ2-1; 9 nucleotides agree with TRBD2. The CDR3 covers 16 residues. The V and J ends lost 4 bases and 4 bases, in that order; junction bases with no gene match: 8. In germline, CDR1 is LGHDT, CDR2 YNNKEL (reference sequence).

J is TRBJ2-1 and V is TRBV3-1 (or the pseudogene TRBV3-2); a weak D match, TRBD2 (6 bases). With 7 bases removed from V and 3 bases from J, the gap between germline ends came to 16 bases. The CDR3 runs to 15 residues. CDR1 and CDR2 from the germline V gene are LGHDT and YNNKEL (reference sequence). In DNA form, the CDR3 reads TGTGCCAGCACCCGACTAGGGGCCGGCTACAATGAGCAGTTCTTC. Translation gives CASTRLGAGYNEQFF.

J is TRBJ1-6 and V is TRBV10-3; no clear D. The CDR3 sequence is 15 residues long. Trimming took off 1 base at V and 6 bases at J, with 10 bases between the two ends. Germline-derived CDR1 and CDR2 are ENHRY and SYGVKD. The CDR3 region is CAISELVEGNSPLHF. In DNA form, the CDR3 reads TGTGCCATCAGTGAGTTAGTCGAGGGTAATTCACCCCTCCACTTT.